The 10 T cell receptor beta chains below come from one sample, sequenced in a study of cytomegalovirus exposure and HLA in healthy donors. The primer mix had 60 Vbeta and 13 Jbeta primers. TCRdb's table, derived via immunoSEQ multiplex PCR, lists solely in-frame clones and lacks some. The table includes fewer than 200,000 clones, approximately 86% detected once. Sequencing was performed on PBMCs. These receptors all stem from a male donor in good health and CMV-seronegative.

This clone has only a few counts. This chain joins TRBV7-9 and TRBJ1-2; TRBD1 agrees at 9 bases. The ends lost 4 bases at V and 8 bases at J; junction bases unmatched: 8. Germline lookup yields CDR1 SEHNR and CDR2 FQNEAQ (reference sequence). The CDR3 has 14 residues. This CDR3 reads CASSSGQGPSGYTF. The CDR3 bases are TGTGCCAGCAGCTCGGGACAGGGCCCCTCCGGCTACACCTTC.

This clone has more than one count but fewer than ten. J is TRBJ1-6 and V is TRBV14, with D possibly matching TRBD1 (6 bases). CDR3 length equals 16 residues. Deletions cut 0 bases from V and 7 bases from J, with 13 bases between. Germline lookup yields CDR1 SGHDN and CDR2 FVKESK. The CDR3 DNA follows: TGTGCCAGCAGCCAAGATCGATGGGGGCCCAATTCACCCCTCCACTTT. This gives the protein CASSQDRWGPNSPLHF.

V and J are TRBV27 and TRBJ1-1, with unresolved D. CDR1 and CDR2 from the germline V gene are MNHEY and SMNVEV (reference sequence). This CDR3 region has 13 residues. V dropped 2 bases and J dropped 4 bases, with 8 bases sitting between them. CDR3 region: CASSLQGSTEAFF. The CDR3 coding sequence is TGTGCCAGCAGTTTACAAGGGAGCACTGAAGCTTTCTTT.

The chain combines TRBV11-2 with TRBJ2-7; 7 bases fit TRBD1. Germline V gene lookup returns CDR1 SGHAT and CDR2 FQNNGV. With 9 bases clipped from V and 5 bases from J, the junction kept 10 bases outside the gene matches. The CDR3 runs to 13 residues. CDR3 protein: CASRPGGRNEQYF. Here the CDR3 DNA reads TGTGCCAGTAGGCCAGGGGGAAGAAACGAGCAGTACTTC.

The chain has TRBV30 and TRBJ2-7; 7 bases map to TRBD1. This CDR3 comprises 13 residues. Unmatched junction bases numbered 8, after V lost 6 bases and J lost 3 bases. CDR1 is GTSNPN and CDR2 is SVGIG in the germline V gene (reference sequence). CDR3 protein: CACGTDSDYEQYF. CDR3 nucleotide sequence: TGTGCCTGTGGGACAGATTCAGACTACGAGCAGTACTTC.

J is TRBJ1-4 and V is TRBV10-1, with 7 bases aligning to TRBD1. J was trimmed by 7 bases and V by 3 bases; bases with no gene match: 5. Germline loops: CDR1 WNHNN, CDR2 SYGVQD (reference sequence). This CDR3 spans 14 amino acids. The CDR3 region is CASSDNRGAEKLFF. CDR3 nucleotide sequence: TGCGCCAGCAGTGACAACAGGGGTGCTGAAAAACTGTTTTTT.

This chain connects TRBV5-6 to TRBJ2-3, with TRBD2 matching over 8 bases. The CDR3 is 16 residues long. Looked up from germline, CDR1 is SGHDT and CDR2 is YYEEEE. With V trimmed by 1 base and J by 4 bases, 8 bases remained unmatched. As DNA, the CDR3 is TGTGCCAGCAGCTTGATCTTTAGCGGGATGTCAGATACGCAGTATTTT. Its protein product is CASSLIFSGMSDTQYF.

The chain couples TRBV7-3 to TRBJ2-1; 8 bases agree with TRBD1. From germline, CDR1 is SGHTA and CDR2 FQGTGA. The CDR3 is made up of 15 amino acids. Trimming took 5 bases from V and 0 from J; bases not matched to a gene: 3. Here the CDR3 reads CASSMGQASYNEQFF. The DNA for the CDR3 is TGTGCCAGCAGCATGGGACAGGCCTCCTACAATGAGCAGTTCTTC.

As to this clone: In the same sample, other DNA sequences code for this CDR3. V and J are TRBV18 and TRBJ1-5, with no clear D. Per germline, CDR1 KGHSH and CDR2 LQKENI. Trimming took 2 bases from V and 4 from J, leaving 6 bases between them. The CDR3 is 13 amino acids. The CDR3 loop reads CASSPGQNQPQHF. CDR3 bases: TGTGCCAGCTCACCAGGTCAGAATCAGCCCCAGCATTTT. Together with reference TRBV18 and TRBJ1-5, the CDR3 gives the full variable domain: NAGVMQNPRHLVRRRGQEARLRCSPMKGHSHVYWYRQLPEEGLKFMVYLQKENIIDESGMPKERFSAEFPKEGPSILRIQQVVRGDSAAYFCASSPGQNQPQHFGDGTRLSIL.

J is TRBJ1-1 and V is TRBV5-6; no clear D. The CDR3 consists of 13 residues. With 0 bases removed from V and 8 bases from J, the gap between germline ends came to 11 bases. Per germline, CDR1 SGHDT and CDR2 YYEEEE. CDR3 bases: TGTGCCAGCAGCTTGGGCGGGATGCCCGAAGCTTTCTTT. Residues: CASSLGGMPEAFF.